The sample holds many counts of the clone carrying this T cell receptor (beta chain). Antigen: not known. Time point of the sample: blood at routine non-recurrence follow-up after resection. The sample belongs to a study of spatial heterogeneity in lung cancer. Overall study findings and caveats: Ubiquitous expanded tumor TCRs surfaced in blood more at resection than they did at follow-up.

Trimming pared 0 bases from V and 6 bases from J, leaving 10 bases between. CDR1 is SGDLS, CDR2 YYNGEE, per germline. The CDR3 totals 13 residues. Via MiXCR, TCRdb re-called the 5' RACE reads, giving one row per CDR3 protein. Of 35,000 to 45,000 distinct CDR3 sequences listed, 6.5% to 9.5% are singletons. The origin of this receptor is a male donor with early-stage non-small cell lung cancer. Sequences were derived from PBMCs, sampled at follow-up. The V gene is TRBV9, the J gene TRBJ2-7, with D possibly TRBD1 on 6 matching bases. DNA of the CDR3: TGTGCCAGCAGCGTAGAGTGGGGGCGCGAGCAGTACTTC. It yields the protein CASSVEWGREQYF.